The 20 T cell receptor beta chains in this list originate from one sample, sequenced in a study of Ad26.COV2.S vaccination and SARS-CoV-2 variants. Sequencing used immunoSEQ multiplex PCR; TCRdb keeps in-frame clones, though not all of them. The data contain 300,000 to 450,000 clones, 70% to 90% of them seen just once; the ten biggest clones take up 3.3%. Treatment defined: 15 to 20 received Ad26.COV2.S at low or high dose, single or two shots; about 5 received placebo; per-sample allocation not given. The investigators took samples on day 63 after the first vaccine or placebo injection. This specimen consisted of peripheral blood, obtained in a trial of Ad26.COV2.S vaccine versus placebo. The receptor set was obtained from a person between 18 and 60 years old who received the Ad26.COV2.S COVID-19 vaccine or a placebo.

This clone was seen just once. V gene TRBV30 combines with J gene TRBJ1-6; D is perhaps TRBD1 (5 bases). The V end was cut by 0 bases, the J end by 7 bases, with 10 bases between. This CDR3 has 14 residues. CDR1 is GTSNPN, CDR2 SVGIG, per germline (reference sequence). The CDR3 nucleotides are TGTGCCTGGAGTGTGCGGGGCTCAAATTCACCCCTCCACTTT. Amino acid sequence: CAWSVRGSNSPLHF.

The chain combines TRBV2 with TRBJ2-5; 8 nucleotides match TRBD1. J was trimmed by 5 bases and V by 7 bases; bases with no gene match: 9. The length of the CDR3 is 14 residues. The V gene's germline CDR1 is SNHLY and CDR2 FYNNEI. The DNA of the CDR3 is TGTGCCAGCACGCAGACAGGGGCTGTGGAGACCCAGTACTTC. Protein: CASTQTGAVETQYF.

The V and J genes are TRBV12-3 or TRBV12-4 and TRBJ1-1; D is undetermined. The V end was cut by 1 base, the J end by 1 base, with 4 bases between. The CDR3 runs to 13 residues. CDR3: CASSLGTNTEAFF. CDR3 DNA sequence: TGTGCCAGCAGTTTAGGAACGAACACTGAAGCTTTCTTT.

The rearrangement joins TRBV19 to TRBJ2-4, with D possibly matching TRBD1 (6 bases). V was cut by 4 bases and J by 5 bases, with 12 bases left in between. Looked up from germline, CDR1 is LNHDA and CDR2 is SQIVND (reference sequence). The CDR3 contains 14 residues. CDR3 DNA sequence: TGTGCCAGTAGTAAGCACAGGGCCCAAAACATTCAGTACTTC. This gives the protein CASSKHRAQNIQYF.

As concerns this clone: The sample holds other DNA sequences that translate to the same CDR3. The rearrangement uses TRBV30 and TRBJ1-5, with 10 bases that match TRBD1. Germline V gene lookup returns CDR1 GTSNPN and CDR2 SVGIG (reference sequence). Trimming at V came to 0 bases and at J to 4 bases, leaving 3 bases not matched to a gene. The CDR3 has 15 amino acids. This CDR3 reads CAWSVRTGGNQPQHF. The CDR3, as DNA: TGTGCCTGGAGTGTAAGGACAGGGGGAAATCAGCCCCAGCATTTT.

This clone occurred once. The chain has TRBV3-1 (or the pseudogene TRBV3-2) and TRBJ2-7; D unclear. This CDR3 has 12 residues. V was cut by 2 bases and J by 5 bases, with 7 bases left in between. The germline gives CDR1 LGHDT, CDR2 YNNKEL (reference sequence). CDR3: CASSQPSHEQYF. CDR3 sequence (DNA): TGTGCCAGCAGCCAACCTTCCCACGAGCAGTACTTC.

The chain uses TRBV15 and TRBJ2-1, with 8 bases lining up with TRBD1. Per germline, CDR1 LNHNV and CDR2 YYDKDF (reference sequence). Trimming cost V 0 bases and J 7 bases; bases outside gene matches: 5. This CDR3 comprises 15 residues. CDR3 sequence (DNA): TGTGCCACCAGCAGAGACCGGACAGGGCGGAATGAGCAGTTCTTC. Translating it yields CATSRDRTGRNEQFF. The full variable domain, rest sourced from reference TRBV15 and TRBJ2-1, is DAMVIQNPRYQVTQFGKPVTLSCSQTLNHNVMYWYQQKSSQAPKLLFHYYDKDFNNEADTPDNFQSRRPNTSFCFLDIRSPGLGDTAMYLCATSRDRTGRNEQFFGPGTRLTVL.

V gene TRBV19 combines with J gene TRBJ1-5; D is ambiguous. This CDR3 is built from 13 residues. V lost 5 bases and J lost 3, with 8 bases in between. Germline V gene sequence: CDR1 LNHDA, CDR2 SQIVND (reference sequence). CDR3 amino acids: CASSLASNQPQHF. CDR3 nucleotide sequence: TGTGCCAGTAGTTTAGCGTCCAATCAGCCCCAGCATTTT.

Comment on this clone: Different DNA sequences within this sample yield the same CDR3. The J gene is TRBJ2-5, the V gene TRBV7-2; no reliable D call. V was pared by 3 bases and J by 1 base, with 3 bases between. The length of the CDR3 is 12 residues. The V gene's germline CDR1 is SGHTA and CDR2 FQGNSA. CDR3 in DNA: TGTGCCAGCAGCTTCCTCCAAGAGACCCAGTACTTC. The encoded protein is CASSFLQETQYF. The full variable domain, rest sourced from reference TRBV7-2 and TRBJ2-5, is GAGVSQSPSNKVTEKGKDVELRCDPISGHTALYWYRQSLGQGLEFLIYFQGNSAPDKSGLPSDRFSAERTGGSVSTLTIQRTQQEDSAVYLCASSFLQETQYFGPGTRLLVL.

This chain connects TRBV5-1 to TRBJ2-1; D remains ambiguous. Germline loops: CDR1 SGHRS, CDR2 YFSETQ. This CDR3 has 17 amino acids. V was pared by 5 bases and J by 0 bases, with 18 bases between. CDR3 DNA sequence: TGCGCCAGCAGGCGTAACCTGGGCGAAAGCTCCTACAATGAGCAGTTCTTC. Residues: CASRRNLGESSYNEQFF.

This chain joins TRBV7-2 and TRBJ1-6; D call uncertain. There are 16 residues in the CDR3. Germline CDR1 and CDR2: SGHTA and FQGNSA. The V gene lost 5 bases and the J gene lost 5 bases, with 16 bases spanning the gap. Here the CDR3 DNA reads TGTGCCAGCAGCCCCCAGGCGGCGGTGAATAATTCACCCCTCCACTTT. Translating gives CASSPQAAVNNSPLHF.

The CDR3 nucleotides read TGTGCCAGCAGTGAATTGACCTCCGTCGGGGAGCTGTTTTTT. Amino acid sequence: CASSELTSVGELFF. The chain combines TRBV6-1 with TRBJ2-2; no firm D call. The CDR3 has 14 residues. V was cut by 2 bases and J by 7 bases, with 11 bases left in between. Germline CDR1 is MNHNS and CDR2 is SASEGT.

This clone showed up just once. This chain links TRBV7-2 with TRBJ2-3; D gene ambiguous. V lost 5 bases and J 2 bases, leaving 8 bases between the germline ends. CDR1 and CDR2 (germline): SGHTA, FQGNSA. The CDR3 covers 13 residues. CDR3 region: CASSPRFTDTQYF. The CDR3 DNA reads TGTGCCAGCAGCCCAAGGTTCACAGATACGCAGTATTTT.

The chain recombines TRBV4-1 with TRBJ1-6; D unresolved. The CDR3 length is 15 residues. Germline V CDR1 and CDR2: MGHRA, YSYEKL. Between the trimmed V and J ends, which lost 4 bases and 9 bases, there was a span of 16 bases. CDR3 loop: CASSLFALEGSPLHF. For the CDR3, the DNA is TGCGCCAGCAGCCTGTTTGCCCTGGAGGGTTCACCCCTCCACTTT.

This clone showed up just once. This chain connects TRBV29-1 to TRBJ1-2; D is possibly TRBD1 (5 bases). The CDR3 consists of 13 residues. The V gene's germline CDR1 is SQVTM and CDR2 ANQGSEA. Trimming pared 6 bases from V and 3 bases from J, leaving 14 bases between. The CDR3 DNA is TGCAGCGTCGCCCCCCGAGGGGACTATGGCTACACCTTC. Translating it yields CSVAPRGDYGYTF. Full variable domain (outside the CDR3, taken from reference TRBV29-1 and TRBJ1-2): SAVISQKPSRDICQRGTSLTIQCQVDSQVTMMFWYRQQPGQSLTLIATANQGSEATYESGFVIDKFPISRPNLTFSTLTVSNMSPEDSSIYLCSVAPRGDYGYTFGSGTRLTVV.

This chain connects TRBV6-2 or TRBV6-3 to TRBJ1-5; no clear D gene. The CDR3 is made up of 14 amino acids. Trimming removed 2 bases at V and 8 bases at J, with 13 bases between. CDR1 is MNHEY and CDR2 is SVGEGT in the germline V gene. CDR3 region: CASSYLSPEEPQHF. The CDR3 nucleotides read TGTGCCAGCAGTTACCTATCCCCGGAGGAGCCCCAGCATTTT.

The chain joins TRBV18 to TRBJ2-3; D remains unclear. The CDR3 is made up of 17 amino acids. V was shortened by 3 bases and J by 0 bases, with 16 bases between the two germline ends. From germline, CDR1 is KGHSH and CDR2 LQKENI. The CDR3 nucleotides are TGTGCCAGCTCACCCACTAAGAAAAAGACTAGCACAGATACGCAGTATTTT. It yields the protein CASSPTKKKTSTDTQYF.

The J gene is TRBJ2-1, the V gene TRBV28; 11 bases map to TRBD2. In germline, CDR1 is MDHEN, CDR2 SYDVKM. Trimming removed 1 base from V and 6 bases from J; junction bases left unmatched: 11. The CDR3 runs 18 residues. CDR3 sequence (DNA): TGTGCCAGCAGTTTATTTCCCAAAACTAGCGGGAGTGGCAATGAGCAGTTCTTC. Translated, it gives CASSLFPKTSGSGNEQFF. Full variable domain (missing parts from reference TRBV28 and TRBJ2-1): DVKVTQSSRYLVKRTGEKVFLECVQDMDHENMFWYRQDPGLGLRLIYFSYDVKMKEKGDIPEGYSVSREKKERFSLILESASTNQTSMYLCASSLFPKTSGSGNEQFFGPGTRLTVL.

The rearrangement joins TRBV28 to TRBJ2-7; D call uncertain. Germline loops: CDR1 MDHEN, CDR2 SYDVKM. Trimming stripped 6 bases from V and 7 bases from J, with 13 bases between. The CDR3 is 12 amino acids. CDR3 sequence reads: CASSRNSKEQYF. In nucleotides, the CDR3 is TGTGCCAGCAGCCGGAACTCTAAAGAGCAGTACTTC.

This chain joins TRBV18 and TRBJ1-6; perhaps TRBD1 as D (6 bases). Germline V lookup: CDR1 KGHSH, CDR2 LQKENI. V lost 2 bases and J 9 bases, leaving 11 bases between the germline ends. This CDR3 region has 14 residues. The CDR3 coding sequence is TGTGCCAGCTCACCAGAGGGGGGCCCTTCACCCCTCCACTTT. This gives the protein CASSPEGGPSPLHF.